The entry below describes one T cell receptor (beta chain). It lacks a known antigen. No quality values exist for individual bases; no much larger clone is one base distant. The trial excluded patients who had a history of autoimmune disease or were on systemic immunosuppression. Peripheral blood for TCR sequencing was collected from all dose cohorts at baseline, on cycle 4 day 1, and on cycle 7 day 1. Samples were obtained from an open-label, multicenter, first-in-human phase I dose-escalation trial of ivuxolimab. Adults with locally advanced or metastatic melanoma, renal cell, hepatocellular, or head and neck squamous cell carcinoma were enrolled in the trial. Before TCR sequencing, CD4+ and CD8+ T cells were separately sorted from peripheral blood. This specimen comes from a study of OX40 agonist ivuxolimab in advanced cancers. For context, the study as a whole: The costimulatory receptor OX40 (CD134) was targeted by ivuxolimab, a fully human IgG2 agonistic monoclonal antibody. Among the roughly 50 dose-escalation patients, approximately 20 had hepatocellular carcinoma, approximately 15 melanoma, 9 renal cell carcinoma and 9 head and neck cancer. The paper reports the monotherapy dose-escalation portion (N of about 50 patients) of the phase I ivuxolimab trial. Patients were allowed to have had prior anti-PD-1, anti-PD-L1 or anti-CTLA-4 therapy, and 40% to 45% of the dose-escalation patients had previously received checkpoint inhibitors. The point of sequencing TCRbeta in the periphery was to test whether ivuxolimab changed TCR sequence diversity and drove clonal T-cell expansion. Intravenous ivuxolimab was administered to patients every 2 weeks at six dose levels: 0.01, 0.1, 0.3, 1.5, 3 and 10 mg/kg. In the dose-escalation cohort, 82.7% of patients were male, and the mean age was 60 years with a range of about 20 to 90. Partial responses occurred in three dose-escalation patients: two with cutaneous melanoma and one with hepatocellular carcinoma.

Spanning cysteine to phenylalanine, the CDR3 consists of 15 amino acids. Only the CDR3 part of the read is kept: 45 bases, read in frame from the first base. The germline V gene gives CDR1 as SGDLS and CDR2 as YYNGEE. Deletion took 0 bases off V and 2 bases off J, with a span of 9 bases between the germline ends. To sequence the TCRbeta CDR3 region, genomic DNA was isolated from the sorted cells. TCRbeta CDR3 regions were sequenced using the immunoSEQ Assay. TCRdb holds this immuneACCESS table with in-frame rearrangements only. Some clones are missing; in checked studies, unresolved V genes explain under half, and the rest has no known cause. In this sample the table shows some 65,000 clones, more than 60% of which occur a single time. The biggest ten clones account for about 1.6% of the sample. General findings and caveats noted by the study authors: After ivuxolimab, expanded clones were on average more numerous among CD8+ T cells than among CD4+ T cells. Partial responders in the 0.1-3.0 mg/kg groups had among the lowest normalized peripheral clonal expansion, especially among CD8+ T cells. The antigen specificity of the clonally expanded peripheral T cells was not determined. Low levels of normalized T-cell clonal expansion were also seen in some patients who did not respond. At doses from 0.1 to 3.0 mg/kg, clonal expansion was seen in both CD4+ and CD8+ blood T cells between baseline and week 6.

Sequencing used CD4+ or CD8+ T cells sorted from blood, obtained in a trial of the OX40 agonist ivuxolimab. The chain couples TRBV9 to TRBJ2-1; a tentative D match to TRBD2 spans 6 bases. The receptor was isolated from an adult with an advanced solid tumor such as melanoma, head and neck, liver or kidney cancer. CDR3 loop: CASSVGSGTYNEQFF. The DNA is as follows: TGTGCCAGCAGCGTAGGTAGCGGAACCTACAATGAGCAGTTCTTC.